Included here is one TCR beta chain sequence, with context. What it recognizes is unknown. PCR involved 60 Vbeta and 13 Jbeta primers. TCRdb keeps only in-frame clones here, not all; method: immunoSEQ multiplex PCR. The data hold 170,000 or so clones, with 60% to 85% observed a single time. The sample originates from a study of cytomegalovirus exposure and HLA in healthy donors. Background on the study: For the roughly 400 genotyped donors, around 76% fell within the Caucasian-associated ancestry cluster. Broader study findings: Later analysis reportedly placed an Asian-associated ancestry cluster below the roughly 680-donor mean in N-insertions. V- and J-gene trimming in TCR beta was tied to a missense DCLRE1C variant by an analysis performed later. More clonal expansion characterized HLA-associated TCR beta chains than equally common others in a later analysis.

This clonotype originated in a woman aged 25 to 39 in good health and CMV-seronegative. The sequencing sample was made of PBMCs.

As DNA, the CDR3 is TGCAGCGTTGAATTGCGGTCTGAGTACAATGAGCAGTTCTTC. Translation: CSVELRSEYNEQFF. This chain links TRBV29-1 with TRBJ2-1; no definite D call. This CDR3 is 14 amino acids long. Per germline, CDR1 SQVTM and CDR2 ANQGSEA. Trimming removed 2 bases from V and 4 bases from J, with 12 bases in between.